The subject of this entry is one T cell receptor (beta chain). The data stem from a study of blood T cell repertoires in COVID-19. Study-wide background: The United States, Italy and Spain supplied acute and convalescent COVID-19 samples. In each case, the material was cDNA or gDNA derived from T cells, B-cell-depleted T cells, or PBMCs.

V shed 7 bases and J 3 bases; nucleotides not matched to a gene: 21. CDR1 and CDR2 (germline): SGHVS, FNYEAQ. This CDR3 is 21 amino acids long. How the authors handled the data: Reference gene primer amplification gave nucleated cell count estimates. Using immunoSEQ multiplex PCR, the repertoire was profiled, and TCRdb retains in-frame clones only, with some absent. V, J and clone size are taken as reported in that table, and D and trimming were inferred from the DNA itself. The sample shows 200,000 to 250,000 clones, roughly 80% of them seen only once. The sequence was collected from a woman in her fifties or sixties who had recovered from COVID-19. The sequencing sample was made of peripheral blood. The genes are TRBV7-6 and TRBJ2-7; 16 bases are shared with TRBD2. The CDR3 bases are TGTGCCAGCACCTCGAATACCCACCCGGGACTAGCGGGGGGGAATGTCTACGAGCAGTACTTC. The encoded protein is CASTSNTHPGLAGGNVYEQYF.